This T cell receptor beta chain was profiled in a study of shared clonotypes between healthy human individuals. Study-wide findings and caveats: Clonotype sharing across donors was expected to vary with sequencing depth.

Here immunoSEQ multiplex PCR was the method, and the copy in TCRdb shows in-frame clones only, minus some. The profile shows around 530,000 clones, around three quarters of them singletons. With respect to this clone: Antigen unknown.

The donor cohort consisted entirely of Caucasian adults residing in Nashville, Tennessee. Tens of millions of PBMCs supplied genomic DNA for unsorted samples. Sequencing was carried out using PBMCs. The sequence derives from a woman aged 40 to 55 in good health. Some clones in this sample may be carry-over from other donors' samples.

The CDR3 loop is CASSLAIQETQYF. For the CDR3, the DNA is TGCGCCAGCAGCTTGGCCATACAAGAGACCCAGTACTTC. The chain uses TRBV5-1 and TRBJ2-5; D uncertain. CDR3 length equals 13 residues. V was cut by 0 bases and J by 2 bases, with 5 bases left in between. The germline gives CDR1 SGHRS, CDR2 YFSETQ.